These 19 T cell receptor beta chains were sequenced from one sample in a study of blood T cell repertoires in COVID-19. Sequencing used immunoSEQ multiplex PCR; TCRdb keeps in-frame clones, though not all of them. The table records under 300,000 clones, about 91% of them present only once. The sequenced sample consisted of PBMCs or T cells enriched from blood (not recorded which). Receptors originate from a human donor in a cohort exposed to, infected with or recovered from COVID-19 (not recorded which). The donor label of this sample is uncertain.

This clone occurred once. This rearrangement joins TRBV19 to TRBJ1-1; maybe TRBD1 (6 bases). The germline CDR1 and CDR2 sequences are LNHDA and SQIVND (reference sequence). Trimming stripped 2 bases from V and 4 bases from J, with 8 bases between. The CDR3 runs 13 residues. CDR3 residues: CASSIRQVTEAFF. The CDR3 nucleotides read TGTGCCAGTAGTATAAGACAGGTCACTGAAGCTTTCTTT.

The J gene is TRBJ2-5, the V gene TRBV4-1; 7 nucleotides match TRBD2. CDR3 length: 15 amino acids. The V gene's germline CDR1 is MGHRA and CDR2 YSYEKL. Unmatched junction bases numbered 6, after V lost 4 bases and J lost 1 base. The CDR3 DNA reads TGCGCCAGCAGCCTTAGTGGGGGGGGCCAAGAGACCCAGTACTTC. Its translation: CASSLSGGGQETQYF.

The genes are TRBV5-1 and TRBJ2-1; 9 nucleotides agree with TRBD2. The J segment lost 9 bases and the V segment lost 4 bases, leaving 11 bases of the junction unmatched. The CDR3 extends over 15 amino acids. Germline CDR1 is SGHRS and CDR2 is YFSETQ. As DNA, the CDR3 is TGCGCCAGCAGCGGCTCAGCGGGGGGTATCGGTGAGCAGTTCTTC. Amino acid sequence: CASSGSAGGIGEQFF.

The V call is TRBV9, the J call TRBJ2-1; 7 bases are a match to TRBD2. The length of the CDR3 is 16 residues. Germline V gives CDR1 SGDLS, CDR2 YYNGEE. Trimming cost V 4 bases and J 1 base; bases outside gene matches: 8. CDR3 protein: CASSPDLGGSYNEQFF. The CDR3 DNA is TGTGCCAGCAGCCCCGATCTGGGGGGGTCCTACAATGAGCAGTTCTTC.

This clone has only a few counts. V gene TRBV12-3 or TRBV12-4 combines with J gene TRBJ1-5, with D possibly TRBD1 on 5 matching bases. The CDR3 extends over 13 amino acids. The V end was cut by 8 bases, the J end by 3 bases, with 11 bases between. This CDR3 is CASSRQINQPQHF. The CDR3 region has the DNA TGTGCCAGCTCAAGACAGATCAATCAGCCCCAGCATTTT.

This chain links TRBV30 with TRBJ2-7; the D gene is possibly TRBD2 (5 bases). Germline V gene sequence: CDR1 GTSNPN, CDR2 SVGIG (reference sequence). The V and J ends lost 2 bases and 4 bases respectively, with 9 bases between them. CDR3 length equals 12 residues. Here the CDR3 DNA reads TGTGCCTGGAGTATCAGAGGGTACGAGCAGTACTTC. It is translated as CAWSIRGYEQYF.

The chain employs TRBV12-3 or TRBV12-4 and TRBJ1-5; no clear D. Between the trimmed V and J ends, which lost 4 bases and 8 bases, there was a span of 12 bases. This CDR3 contains 13 residues. CDR3 in amino acids: CASSSQPPEPQHF. For the CDR3, the DNA is TGTGCCAGCAGTTCACAGCCCCCAGAGCCCCAGCATTTT.

The CDR3 coding sequence is TGTGCCAGCAGCTTGCGAGACAGGGTAGAAGGCACTGAAGCTTTCTTT. Amino acid sequence: CASSLRDRVEGTEAFF. The chain has TRBV5-5 and TRBJ1-1; TRBD1 agrees at 7 bases. Looked up from germline, CDR1 is SGHKS and CDR2 is YYEKEE (reference sequence). The CDR3 is 16 amino acids. Losses at the gene ends were 1 base for V and 4 bases for J; bases not matched to a gene: 10.

V is TRBV18 and J is TRBJ2-1; D possibly corresponds to TRBD1 (6 bases). The germline V and J ends were trimmed by 2 bases and 9 bases, with 8 bases remaining between them. The CDR3 consists of 12 residues. Germline V gene lookup returns CDR1 KGHSH and CDR2 LQKENI. DNA for the CDR3: TGTGCCAGCTCACCAGGGGGCGGTGAGCAGTTCTTC. As protein: CASSPGGGEQFF. Combining the CDR3 with reference TRBV18 and TRBJ2-1 gives the whole variable domain NAGVMQNPRHLVRRRGQEARLRCSPMKGHSHVYWYRQLPEEGLKFMVYLQKENIIDESGMPKERFSAEFPKEGPSILRIQQVVRGDSAAYFCASSPGGGEQFFGPGTRLTVL.

The table lists this clone with a count of one. The chain links TRBV28 to TRBJ1-3, with D maybe TRBD1 (6 bases). Germline values: CDR1 MDHEN, CDR2 SYDVKM. The V end lost 5 bases, the J end lost 0 bases, and 11 bases lay between the germline ends. CDR3 size: 15 residues. The DNA of the CDR3 is TGTGCCAGCAGTACCTACAGGGTCTCTGGAAACACCATATATTTT. As protein: CASSTYRVSGNTIYF.

This chain connects TRBV5-4 to TRBJ1-4; TRBD1 matches 7 bases. Germline V lookup: CDR1 SGHNT, CDR2 YYREEE (reference sequence). The CDR3 loop spans 15 amino acids. The ends lost 2 bases at V and 6 bases at J; junction bases unmatched: 7. In DNA, the CDR3 is TGTGCCAGCAGCTTAGTGACCGGGACAGATGAAAAACTGTTTTTT. Amino acids: CASSLVTGTDEKLFF. Supplemented by reference TRBV5-4 and TRBJ1-4, the full variable domain reads ETGVTQSPTHLIKTRGQQVTLRCSSQSGHNTVSWYQQALGQGPQFIFQYYREEENGRGNFPPRFSGLQFPNYSSELNVNALELDDSALYLCASSLVTGTDEKLFFGSGTQLSVL.

The CDR3 DNA reads TGCGCCAGCAGCTTGGTTTCCGTCCGAACTTTAGACAATGAGCAGTTCTTC. It translates to CASSLVSVRTLDNEQFF. The J gene is TRBJ2-1, the V gene TRBV5-1; D remains unclear. From germline, CDR1 is SGHRS and CDR2 YFSETQ. The V end was cut by 0 bases, the J end by 5 bases, with 18 bases between. The CDR3 is 17 residues long.

This rearrangement joins TRBV6-5 to TRBJ1-3; D gene ambiguous. The CDR3 runs 14 residues. Germline CDR1 is MNHEY and CDR2 is SVGAGI. Between the trimmed V and J ends, which lost 2 bases and 0 bases, there was a span of 5 bases. In nucleotides, the CDR3 is TGTGCCAGCAGTTACCAGAACTCTGGAAACACCATATATTTT. Its translation is CASSYQNSGNTIYF.

The chain recombines TRBV28 with TRBJ1-2; 9 bases are a match to TRBD1. Germline CDR1 MDHEN, CDR2 SYDVKM. CDR3 length: 20 amino acids. The junction had 21 bases not matched to a gene; V was cut back by 3 bases and J by 4 bases. The CDR3 protein is CASSLSRGPGQGTGPYGYTF. The CDR3 coding sequence is TGTGCCAGCAGTTTGTCCCGAGGACCGGGACAGGGCACGGGCCCCTATGGCTACACCTTC.

The chain has TRBV10-3 and TRBJ2-1; TRBD1 might be the D (5 bases). The V gene lost 0 bases and the J gene lost 7 bases, with 10 bases spanning the gap. Germline values: CDR1 ENHRY, CDR2 SYGVKD. This CDR3 has 14 amino acids. In nucleotides, the CDR3 is TGTGCCATCAGTGAGTCGGGGCTCACAAATGAGCAGTTCTTC. It codes for CAISESGLTNEQFF.

The chain has TRBV4-1 and TRBJ2-7, with 9 nucleotides matching TRBD1. CDR1 and CDR2 (germline): MGHRA, YSYEKL. J was trimmed by 3 bases and V by 5 bases; bases with no gene match: 11. The CDR3 totals 16 residues. The DNA of the CDR3 is TGCGCCAGCAGCTCCACTCCGGGACAGGGAAACTACGAGCAGTACTTC. Translation gives CASSSTPGQGNYEQYF.

The chain is built from TRBV7-7 and TRBJ2-6; no reliable D call. CDR1 and CDR2 (germline): SSHAT, FNYEAQ (reference sequence). With 5 bases removed from V and 1 base from J, the gap between germline ends came to 9 bases. This CDR3 region has 15 residues. CDR3 sequence reads: CASSPRVSGANVLTF. CDR3 DNA: TGTGCCAGCAGCCCCCGGGTATCTGGGGCCAACGTCCTGACTTTC. The entire variable domain, with the rest obtained from reference TRBV7-7 and TRBJ2-6, is as follows: GAGVSQSPRYKVTKRGQDVTLRCDPISSHATLYWYQQALGQGPEFLTYFNYEAQPDKSGLPSDRFSAERPEGSISTLTIQRTEQRDSAMYRCASSPRVSGANVLTFGAGSRLTVL.

V and J are TRBV24-1 and TRBJ1-2; 7 bases map to TRBD1. V shed 8 bases, J shed 3 bases, and the junction held 5 bases outside the gene matches. The CDR3 spans 13 residues. CDR1 is KGHDR and CDR2 is SFDVKD in the germline V gene. The CDR3 DNA sequence: TGTGCCACCATTGGAGACAGGGACTATGGCTACACCTTC. This translates into CATIGDRDYGYTF.

This clone was detected only once. The V gene is TRBV6-2 or TRBV6-3, the J gene TRBJ2-1; 12 bases align to TRBD1. Germline V lookup: CDR1 MNHEY, CDR2 SVGEGT. Trimming removed 2 bases from V and 8 bases from J; junction bases left unmatched: 1. The CDR3 covers 14 residues. The CDR3 reads CASSYGTGGYEQFF. In DNA, the CDR3 is TGTGCCAGCAGTTACGGGACAGGGGGCTATGAGCAGTTCTTC.